These 3 T cell receptor beta chains came from one sample sequenced in a study of blood T cell repertoires in COVID-19. TCRdb's table, derived via immunoSEQ multiplex PCR, lists solely in-frame clones and lacks some. This table has some 110,000 clones, 82% appearing once. Sequencing used peripheral blood. All receptors derive from a woman aged 65 to 85 with acute or convalescent COVID-19.

V is TRBV19 and J is TRBJ2-6; tentative D call: TRBD2 (5 bases). The germline V gene encodes CDR1 LNHDA and CDR2 SQIVND (reference sequence). The CDR3 spans 15 residues. Trimming removed 9 bases at V and 2 bases at J, with 14 bases between. CDR3 sequence reads: CASSLLGAGANVLTF. The CDR3 nucleotides are TGTGCCAGCAGCCTTCTCGGGGCTGGGGCCAACGTCCTGACTTTC.

J is TRBJ1-5 and V is TRBV9; 8 bases agree with TRBD1. The V gene's germline CDR1 is SGDLS and CDR2 YYNGEE. The CDR3 runs to 16 residues. The J segment lost 2 bases and the V segment lost 2 bases, leaving 6 bases of the junction unmatched. The CDR3 nucleotides are TGTGCCAGCAGCGTGGGTACAGGGGGTGGCAATCAGCCCCAGCATTTT. Translated, it gives CASSVGTGGGNQPQHF. Filled out from reference TRBV9 and TRBJ1-5, the complete variable domain reads DSGVTQTPKHLITATGQRVTLRCSPRSGDLSVYWYQQSLDQGLQFLIQYYNGEERAKGNILERFSAQQFPDLHSELNLSSLELGDSALYFCASSVGTGGGNQPQHFGDGTRLSIL.

The J gene is TRBJ2-3, the V gene TRBV20-1, with D hard to call. V lost 5 bases to trimming and J lost 10 bases, with 13 bases between them. The CDR3 has 11 residues. Germline V gives CDR1 DFQATT, CDR2 SNEGSKA (reference sequence). CDR3 amino acids: CSAFSPRAQYF. DNA for the CDR3: TGCAGTGCTTTTTCCCCTCGTGCGCAGTATTTT.